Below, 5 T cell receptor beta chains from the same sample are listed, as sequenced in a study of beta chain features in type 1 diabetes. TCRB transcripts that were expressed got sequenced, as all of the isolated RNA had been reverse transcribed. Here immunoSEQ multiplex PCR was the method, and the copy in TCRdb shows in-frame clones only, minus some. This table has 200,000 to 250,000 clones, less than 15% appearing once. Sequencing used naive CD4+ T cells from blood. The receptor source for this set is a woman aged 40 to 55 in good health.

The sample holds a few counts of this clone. The CDR3 spells CASSQGFSSYNEQFF. As DNA, the CDR3 is TGCGCCAGCAGCCAAGGTTTTAGCTCCTACAATGAGCAGTTCTTC. This sequence joins TRBV4-3 and TRBJ2-1; D unresolved. The CDR3 has 15 residues. CDR1 and CDR2 (germline): LGHNA, YSLEER. Trimming shortened V by 1 base and J by 0 bases, and 7 bases separated the two germline ends.

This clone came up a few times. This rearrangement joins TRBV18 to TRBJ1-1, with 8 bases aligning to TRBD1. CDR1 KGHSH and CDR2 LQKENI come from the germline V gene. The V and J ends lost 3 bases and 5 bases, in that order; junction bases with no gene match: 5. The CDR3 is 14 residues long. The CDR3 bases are TGTGCCAGCTCACCTACAGGGGGTGGGACTGAAGCTTTCTTT. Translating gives CASSPTGGGTEAFF.

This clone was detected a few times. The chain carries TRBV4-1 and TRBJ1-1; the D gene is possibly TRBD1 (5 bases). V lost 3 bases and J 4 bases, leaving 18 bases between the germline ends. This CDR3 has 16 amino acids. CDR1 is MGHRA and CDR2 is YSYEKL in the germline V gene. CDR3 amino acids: CASSHPGSGGGTEAFF. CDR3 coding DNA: TGCGCCAGCAGCCACCCAGGGTCCGGGGGTGGCACTGAAGCTTTCTTT.

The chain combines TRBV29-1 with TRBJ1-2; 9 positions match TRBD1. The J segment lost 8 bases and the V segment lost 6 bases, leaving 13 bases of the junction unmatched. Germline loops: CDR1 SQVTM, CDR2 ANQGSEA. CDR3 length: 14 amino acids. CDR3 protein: CSVVRDREDKGYTF. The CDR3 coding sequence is TGCAGCGTCGTCCGGGACAGGGAGGATAAGGGCTACACCTTC.

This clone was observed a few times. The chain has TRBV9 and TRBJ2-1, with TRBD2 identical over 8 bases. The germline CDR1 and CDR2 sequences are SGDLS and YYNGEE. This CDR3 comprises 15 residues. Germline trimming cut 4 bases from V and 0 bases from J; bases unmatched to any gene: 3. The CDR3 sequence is CASSTTSGSYNEQFF. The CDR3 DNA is TGTGCCAGCAGCACAACTAGCGGCTCCTACAATGAGCAGTTCTTC.